This T cell receptor (beta chain) was profiled in a study of shared clonotypes between healthy human individuals. CD45RO-negative, CCR7-positively selected cells formed the naive CD8 fraction, excluding terminally differentiated effector memory CD45RA+ cells. Germline V lookup: CDR1 LGHNA, CDR2 YSLEER. The length of the CDR3 is 15 residues. V was cut by 1 base and J by 7 bases, with 14 bases left in between. Using immunoSEQ multiplex PCR, the repertoire was profiled, and TCRdb retains in-frame clones only, with some absent. Seen here are 2 million or so clones, about 95% observed once, and the top ten hold roughly 1.1%.

The sample consisted of naive CD8+ T cells sorted from blood. This sequence joins TRBV4-3 and TRBJ1-5, with D perhaps TRBD1 (6 bases). The sequence derives from a man aged 18 to 29 in good health. CDR3 DNA: TGCGCCAGCAGCCAAGCTACGGGGGGCGGCCAGCCCCAGCATTTT. Amino acids: CASSQATGGGQPQHF.